Below are 4 T cell receptor beta chains sequenced from a single sample in a study of T cells in Graves' hyperthyroidism and ophthalmopathy. Amplification yielded TCR beta CDR3 regions, with RNA transcripts as the source. An initial round of RT-PCR targeting the TCR CDR3 relied on the HTBI primer set. TCRdb reprocessed the multiplex PCR reads with MiXCR, giving one entry per CDR3 protein. Seen here are roughly 260,000 distinct CDR3 sequences, approximately 15% observed once, and the top ten hold about an eighth. The sample taken for sequencing was blood. The receptors were gathered from a woman aged 40 to 50 with Graves' hyperthyroidism that later progressed to Graves' ophthalmopathy.

Many counts were recorded for this clonotype. The genes are TRBV20-1 and TRBJ1-2, with D unclear. The CDR3 length is 14 residues. The V and J ends lost 1 base and 5 bases respectively, with 14 bases between them. In germline, CDR1 is DFQATT, CDR2 SNEGSKA (reference sequence). This CDR3 reads CSARATSMSYGYTF. The CDR3 nucleotides are TGCAGTGCTAGAGCCACCTCTATGAGTTATGGCTACACCTTC.

There are many counts of this clonotype. The chain joins TRBV28 to TRBJ1-6; weak D call: TRBD1 (6 bases). CDR3 length: 16 amino acids. V lost 9 bases, J lost 10 bases, and 25 bases lay in between. Germline lookup yields CDR1 MDHEN and CDR2 SYDVKM. CDR3 sequence reads: CASNPQGGRLGSPLHF. In nucleotides, the CDR3 is TGTGCCAGTAATCCTCAAGGGGGGCGCTTAGGATCACCCCTCCACTTT.

Many counts were recorded for this clonotype. The rearrangement joins TRBV29-1 to TRBJ2-3, with TRBD1 matching 10 bases. Trimming cost V 5 bases and J 2 bases; bases outside gene matches: 4. The CDR3 has 14 residues. The germline CDR1 and CDR2 sequences are SQVTM and ANQGSEA. The CDR3 DNA reads TGCAGCGTTCCGGACAGGGGGAACACAGATACGCAGTATTTT. Residues: CSVPDRGNTDTQYF.

Ten or more counts support this clonotype. A read error may explain this, as a much larger clone is one base away. The chain joins TRBV25-1 to TRBJ2-7; 9 bases agree with TRBD2. CDR1 MGHDK and CDR2 SYGVNS come from the germline V gene. V gave up 4 bases and J gave up 2 bases; unmatched junction bases: 3. The length of the CDR3 is 14 residues. CDR3 amino acids: CASSVTSGPYEQYF. The CDR3 bases are TGTGCCAGCAGTGTGACTAGCGGTCCCTACGAGCAGTACTTC.